This T cell receptor beta chain was profiled in a study of brain metastases from non-small cell lung cancer. This table comes from immunoSEQ multiplex PCR, and its TCRdb copy is limited to in-frame clones, with some not included. Here the sample spans roughly 1,000 clones, 85% to 95% being singletons. The trim removed 5 bases at V and 2 bases at J, leaving 6 bases unmatched. Germline lookup yields CDR1 SGHVS and CDR2 FQNEAQ. The CDR3 consists of 15 residues. Sequenced: tumor-adjacent normal tissue. The chain joins TRBV7-8 to TRBJ2-3, with 8 bases identical to TRBD2. The clonotype originates from a donor aged 40 or older with non-small cell lung cancer. The CDR3 sequence: CASSPRGVNTDTQYF. CDR3 nucleotides: TGTGCCAGCAGCCCGCGGGGGGTAAACACAGATACGCAGTATTTT.